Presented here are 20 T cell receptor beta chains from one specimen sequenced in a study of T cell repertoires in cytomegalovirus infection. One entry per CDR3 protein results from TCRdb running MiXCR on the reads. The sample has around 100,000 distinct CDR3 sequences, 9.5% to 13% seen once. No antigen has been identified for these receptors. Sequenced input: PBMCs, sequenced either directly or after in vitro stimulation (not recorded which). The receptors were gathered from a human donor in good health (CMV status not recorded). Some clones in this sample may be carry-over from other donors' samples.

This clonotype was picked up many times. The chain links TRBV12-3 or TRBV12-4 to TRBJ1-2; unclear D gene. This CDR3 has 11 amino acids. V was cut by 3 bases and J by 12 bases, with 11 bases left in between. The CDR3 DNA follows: TGTGCCAGCAGTTTCGGGGTGCAGGACACCTTC. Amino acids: CASSFGVQDTF.

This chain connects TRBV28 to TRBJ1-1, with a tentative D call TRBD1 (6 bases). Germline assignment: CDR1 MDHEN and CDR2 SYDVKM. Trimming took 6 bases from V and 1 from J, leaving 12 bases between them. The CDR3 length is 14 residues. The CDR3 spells CASRYGQTNTEAFF. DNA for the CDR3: TGTGCCAGCAGATATGGACAGACGAACACTGAAGCTTTCTTT.

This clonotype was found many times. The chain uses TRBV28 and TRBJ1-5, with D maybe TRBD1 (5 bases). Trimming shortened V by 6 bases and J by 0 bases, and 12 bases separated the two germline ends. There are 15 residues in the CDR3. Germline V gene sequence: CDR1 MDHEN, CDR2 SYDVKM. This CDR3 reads CASSLGLYSNQPQHF. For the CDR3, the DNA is TGTGCCAGCAGCTTGGGACTGTATAGCAATCAGCCCCAGCATTTT.

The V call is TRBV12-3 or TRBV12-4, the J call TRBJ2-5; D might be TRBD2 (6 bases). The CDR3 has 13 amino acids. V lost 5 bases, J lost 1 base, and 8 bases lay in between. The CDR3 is CASSREFQETQYF. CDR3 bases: TGTGCCAGCAGTCGGGAGTTCCAAGAGACCCAGTACTTC.

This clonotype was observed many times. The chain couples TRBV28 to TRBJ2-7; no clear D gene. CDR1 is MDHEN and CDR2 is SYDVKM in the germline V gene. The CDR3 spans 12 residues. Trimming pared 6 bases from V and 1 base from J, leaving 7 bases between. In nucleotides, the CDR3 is TGTGCCAGCAGCCTGACTTCCTACGAGCAGTACTTC. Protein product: CASSLTSYEQYF.

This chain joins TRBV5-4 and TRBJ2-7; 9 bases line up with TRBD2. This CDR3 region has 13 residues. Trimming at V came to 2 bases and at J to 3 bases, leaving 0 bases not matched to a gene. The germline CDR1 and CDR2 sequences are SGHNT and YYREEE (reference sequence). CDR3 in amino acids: CASSFSGSYEQYF. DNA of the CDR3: TGTGCCAGCAGCTTTAGCGGGAGCTACGAGCAGTACTTC.

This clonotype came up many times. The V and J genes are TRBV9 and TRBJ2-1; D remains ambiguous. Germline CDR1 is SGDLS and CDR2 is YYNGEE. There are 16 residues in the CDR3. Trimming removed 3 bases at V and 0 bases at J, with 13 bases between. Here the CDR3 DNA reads TGTGCCAGCAGCGCATACTCCGTAAGCTCCTACAATGAGCAGTTCTTC. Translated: CASSAYSVSSYNEQFF. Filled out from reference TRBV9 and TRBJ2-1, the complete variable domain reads DSGVTQTPKHLITATGQRVTLRCSPRSGDLSVYWYQQSLDQGLQFLIQYYNGEERAKGNILERFSAQQFPDLHSELNLSSLELGDSALYFCASSAYSVSSYNEQFFGPGTRLTVL.

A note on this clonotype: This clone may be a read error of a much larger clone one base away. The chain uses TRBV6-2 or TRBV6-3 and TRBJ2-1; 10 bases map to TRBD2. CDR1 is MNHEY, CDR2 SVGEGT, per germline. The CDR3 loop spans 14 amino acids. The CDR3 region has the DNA TGTGCCAGCGAATCTAGCGGGAGAACGAATGGGCAGTTCTTC. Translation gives CASESSGRTNGQFF.

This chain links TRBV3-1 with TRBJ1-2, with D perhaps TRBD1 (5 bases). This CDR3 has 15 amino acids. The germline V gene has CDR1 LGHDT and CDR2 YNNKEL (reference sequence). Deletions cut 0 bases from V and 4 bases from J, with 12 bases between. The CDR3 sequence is CASSQDGGLVYGYTF. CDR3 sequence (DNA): TGTGCCAGCAGCCAAGATGGGGGACTTGTCTATGGCTACACCTTC.

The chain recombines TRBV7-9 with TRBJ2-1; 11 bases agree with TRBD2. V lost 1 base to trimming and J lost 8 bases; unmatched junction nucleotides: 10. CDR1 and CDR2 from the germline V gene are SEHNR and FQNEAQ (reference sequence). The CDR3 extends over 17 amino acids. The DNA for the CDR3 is TGTGCCAGCAGCTTAGACTTAGCGGGAGGGGCATTTGATGAGCAGTTCTTC. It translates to CASSLDLAGGAFDEQFF.

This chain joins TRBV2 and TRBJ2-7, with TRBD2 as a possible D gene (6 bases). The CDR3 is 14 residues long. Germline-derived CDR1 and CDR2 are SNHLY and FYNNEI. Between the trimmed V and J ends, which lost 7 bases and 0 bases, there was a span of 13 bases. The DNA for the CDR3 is TGTGCCAGCACTGGGGGTAGCGGCTCCTACGAGCAGTACTTC. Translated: CASTGGSGSYEQYF. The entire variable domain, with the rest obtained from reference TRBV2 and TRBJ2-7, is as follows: EPEVTQTPSHQVTQMGQEVILRCVPISNHLYFYWYRQILGQKVEFLVSFYNNEISEKSEIFDDQFSVERPDGSNFTLKIRSTKLEDSAMYFCASTGGSGSYEQYFGPGTRLTVT.

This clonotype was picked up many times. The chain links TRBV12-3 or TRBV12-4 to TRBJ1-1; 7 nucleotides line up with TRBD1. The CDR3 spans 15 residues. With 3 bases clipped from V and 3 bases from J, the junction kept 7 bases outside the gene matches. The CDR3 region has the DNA TGTGCCAGCAGTTTGAGGGGACAGCGAGACACTGAAGCTTTCTTT. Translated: CASSLRGQRDTEAFF.

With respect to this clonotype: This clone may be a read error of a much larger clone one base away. This chain's CDR3 is CASSSPRQGSYEKLFF. Here the CDR3 DNA reads TGTGCCAGCAGTTCCCCCAGACAGGGTAGCTATGAAAAACTGTTTTTT. The chain joins TRBV28 to TRBJ1-4; TRBD1 matches at 7 bases. CDR3 length: 16 residues. Germline V lookup: CDR1 MDHEN, CDR2 SYDVKM. V shed 4 bases, J shed 6 bases, and the junction held 11 bases outside the gene matches.

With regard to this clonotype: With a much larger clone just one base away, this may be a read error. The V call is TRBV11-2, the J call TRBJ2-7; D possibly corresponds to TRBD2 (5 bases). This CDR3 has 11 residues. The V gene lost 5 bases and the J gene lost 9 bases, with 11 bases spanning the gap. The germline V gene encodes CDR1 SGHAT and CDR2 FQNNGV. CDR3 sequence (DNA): TGTGCCAGCAGCGAAGGGAGAGGGCAGTACTTC. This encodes CASSEGRGQYF.

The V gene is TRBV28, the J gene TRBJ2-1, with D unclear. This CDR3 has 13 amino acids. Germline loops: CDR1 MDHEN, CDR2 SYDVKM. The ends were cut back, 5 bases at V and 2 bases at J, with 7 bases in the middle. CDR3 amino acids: CASSLLAYNEQFF. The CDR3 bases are TGTGCCAGCAGTCTCCTAGCCTACAATGAGCAGTTCTTC.

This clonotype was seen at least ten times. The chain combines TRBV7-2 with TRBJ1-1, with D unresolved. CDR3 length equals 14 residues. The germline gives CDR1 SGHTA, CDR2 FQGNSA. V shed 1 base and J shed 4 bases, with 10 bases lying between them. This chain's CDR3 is CASSLDAAATEAFF. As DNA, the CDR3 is TGTGCCAGCAGCTTAGATGCCGCGGCCACTGAAGCTTTCTTT.

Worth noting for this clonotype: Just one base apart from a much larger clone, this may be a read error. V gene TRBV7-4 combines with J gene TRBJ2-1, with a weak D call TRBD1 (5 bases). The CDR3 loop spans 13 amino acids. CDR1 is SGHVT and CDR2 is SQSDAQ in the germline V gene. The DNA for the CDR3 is TGTGCCAGCAGCTTAGTGGGGCCCAATGAGCAGCTCTTC. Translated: CASSLVGPNEQLF.

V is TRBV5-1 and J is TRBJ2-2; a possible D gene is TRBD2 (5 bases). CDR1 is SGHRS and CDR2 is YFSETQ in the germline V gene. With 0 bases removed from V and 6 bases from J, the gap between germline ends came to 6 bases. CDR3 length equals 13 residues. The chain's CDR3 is CASSLGEPGELFF. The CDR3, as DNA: TGCGCCAGCAGCTTGGGGGAGCCCGGGGAGCTGTTTTTT. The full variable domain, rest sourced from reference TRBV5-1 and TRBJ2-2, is KAGVTQTPRYLIKTRGQQVTLSCSPISGHRSVSWYQQTPGQGLQFLFEYFSETQRNKGNFPGRFSGRQFSNSRSEMNVSTLELGDSALYLCASSLGEPGELFFGEGSRLTVL.

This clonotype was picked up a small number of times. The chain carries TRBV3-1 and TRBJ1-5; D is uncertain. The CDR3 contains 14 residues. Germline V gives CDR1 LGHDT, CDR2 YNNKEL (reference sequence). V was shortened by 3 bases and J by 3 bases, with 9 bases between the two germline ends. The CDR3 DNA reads TGTGCCAGCAGCCACGGAACAGTCAATCAGCCCCAGCATTTT. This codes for CASSHGTVNQPQHF.

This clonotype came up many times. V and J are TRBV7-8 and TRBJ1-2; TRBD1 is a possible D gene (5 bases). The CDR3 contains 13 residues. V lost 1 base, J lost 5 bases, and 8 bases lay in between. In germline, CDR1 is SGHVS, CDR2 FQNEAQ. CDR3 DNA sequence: TGTGCCAGCAGCTTAGGACAGACTTATGGCTACACCTTC. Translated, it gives CASSLGQTYGYTF.